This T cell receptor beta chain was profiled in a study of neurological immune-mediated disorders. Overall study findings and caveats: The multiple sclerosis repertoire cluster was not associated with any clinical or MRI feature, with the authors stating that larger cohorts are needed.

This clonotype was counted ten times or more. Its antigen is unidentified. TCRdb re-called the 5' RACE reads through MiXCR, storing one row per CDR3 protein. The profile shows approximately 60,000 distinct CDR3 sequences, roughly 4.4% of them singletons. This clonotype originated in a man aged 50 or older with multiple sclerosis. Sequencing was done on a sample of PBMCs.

CDR3 loop: CASSPRGVGSGELFF. CDR3 coding DNA: TGTGCCAGCAGCCCTCGGGGCGTCGGTTCCGGGGAGCTGTTTTTT. J is TRBJ2-2 and V is TRBV9; D might be TRBD1 or TRBD2, each matching 5 bases. The V end lost 4 bases, the J end lost 6 bases, and 16 bases lay between the germline ends. Germline assignment: CDR1 SGDLS and CDR2 YYNGEE. The CDR3 sequence is 15 residues long.